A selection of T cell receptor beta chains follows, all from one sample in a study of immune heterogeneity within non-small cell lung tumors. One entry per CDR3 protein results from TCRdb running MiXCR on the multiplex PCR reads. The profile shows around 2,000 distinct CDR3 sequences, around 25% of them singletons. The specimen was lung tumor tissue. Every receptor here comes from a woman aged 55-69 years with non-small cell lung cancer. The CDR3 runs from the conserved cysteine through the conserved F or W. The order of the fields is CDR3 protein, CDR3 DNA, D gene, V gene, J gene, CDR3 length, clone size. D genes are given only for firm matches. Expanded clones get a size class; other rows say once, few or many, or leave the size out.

CDR3: CASTTRGSGVTDTQYF; DNA: TGTGCCAGCACCACCCGAGGTAGCGGAGTCACAGATACGCAGTATTTT; D: .; V: TRBV11-2; J: TRBJ2-3; length: 16; size: few
CDR3: CSAPTGTGLGQPQHF; DNA: TGCAGTGCTCCAACCGGGACAGGGTTGGGTCAGCCCCAGCATTTT; D: TRBD1; V: TRBV20-1; J: TRBJ1-5; length: 15; size: few
CDR3: CASSRGQLETQYF; DNA: TGTGCCAGCAGCAGAGGACAGTTAGAGACCCAGTACTTC; D: .; V: TRBV7-3; J: TRBJ2-5; length: 13; size: .
CDR3: CASSYSGSEQYF; DNA: TGTGCCAGCAGTTACTCCGGCTCCGAGCAGTACTTC; D: .; V: TRBV6-2/TRBV6-3; J: TRBJ2-7; length: 12; size: .
CDR3: CASSAGTHSREYNEQFF; DNA: TGCGCCAGCAGTGCCGGGACCCATAGTCGGGAGTACAATGAGCAGTTCTTC; D: .; V: TRBV10-1; J: TRBJ2-1; length: 17; size: medium-sized
CDR3: CASSPGRLHEPAKNIQYF; DNA: TGTGCCAGCAGTCCGGGACGTCTCCACGAACCAGCCAAAAACATTCAGTACTTC; D: .; V: TRBV28; J: TRBJ2-4; length: 18; size: .
CDR3: CASSIVTFSEQFF; DNA: TGTGCCAGTAGTATAGTGACTTTTTCTGAGCAGTTCTTC; D: .; V: TRBV19; J: TRBJ2-1; length: 13; size: medium-sized
CDR3: CASAQGQASPLHF; DNA: TGCGCCAGTGCTCAGGGACAAGCTTCACCCCTCCACTTT; D: .; V: TRBV5-1; J: TRBJ1-6; length: 13; size: medium-sized
CDR3: CSARDLLSTGLKYNEQFF; DNA: TGCAGTGCTAGAGATCTGTTAAGCACGGGACTTAAATACAATGAGCAGTTCTTC; D: .; V: TRBV20-1; J: TRBJ2-1; length: 18; size: medium-sized
CDR3: CASSDGLAGGDTQYF; DNA: TGTGCCAGCAGTGACGGTCTAGCGGGAGGTGATACGCAGTATTTT; D: TRBD2; V: TRBV6-4; J: TRBJ2-3; length: 15; size: .
CDR3: CSVEDKGGSGELFF; DNA: TGCAGCGTTGAAGATAAGGGAGGTTCCGGGGAGCTGTTTTTT; D: .; V: TRBV29-1; J: TRBJ2-2; length: 14; size: .
CDR3: CASSPPRGKLFF; DNA: TGTGCCAGCAGTCCCCCACGAGGAAAACTGTTTTTT; D: .; V: TRBV28; J: TRBJ1-4; length: 12; size: .
CDR3: CASSQGGGRADHEQYF; DNA: TGTGCCAGCAGCCAAGGGGGCGGGAGGGCCGATCACGAGCAGTACTTC; D: TRBD2; V: TRBV3-1; J: TRBJ2-7; length: 16; size: few
CDR3: CASSSKNIQYF; DNA: TGTGCCAGCAGTTCTAAAAACATTCAGTACTTC; D: .; V: TRBV6-5; J: TRBJ2-4; length: 11; size: .
CDR3: CASSLFAWDGGNTIYF; DNA: TGTGCCAGCAGTTTATTTGCTTGGGATGGCGGGAACACCATATATTTT; D: .; V: TRBV12-3/TRBV12-4; J: TRBJ1-3; length: 16; size: large
CDR3: CASSYGRPGELFF; DNA: TGTGCCAGCAGTTATGGGCGTCCCGGGGAGCTGTTTTTT; D: .; V: TRBV6-2/TRBV6-3; J: TRBJ2-2; length: 13; size: few